Shown below are 14 T cell receptor beta chains from a single sample sequenced in a study of low-dose radiotherapy and immunotherapy resistance in tumors (dated by TCRdb to about 2022). This sample was sequenced with an Illumina HiSeq 2500. First-strand cDNA was synthesized with Superscript III and a set of TRAV- and TRBV-specific primers, covering both TCRalpha and TCRbeta chains. A roughly 19-cycle PCR with Phusion amplified the TCRs, pairing a constant-region primer with the adapter that was attached to the V primers. TCRdb ran its own pipeline on the public reads, namely fastp trimming at Q25 and MiXCR clone calling, and kept in-frame beta chains. All rows with the same CDR3 protein become a single entry with the most common DNA and genes. This sample has about 71,000 distinct CDR3 sequences in its table, and approximately 31% of those were observed once. The leading ten clones occupy over 8.5% of the sample.

The time point tag for this specimen amounts to: before trial treatment. Here the sequenced sample was PBMCs, taken before treatment. These TCRs come from a female donor with ovarian cancer.

This clonotype was seen many times. The chain employs TRBV5-1 and TRBJ2-1; TRBD2 matches 12 bases. This CDR3 is built from 15 residues. Unmatched junction bases numbered 2, after V lost 2 bases and J lost 5 bases. Germline CDR1 SGHRS, CDR2 YFSETQ. CDR3 sequence reads: CASSFRTSGDNEQFF. CDR3 nucleotides: TGCGCCAGCAGCTTCCGGACTAGCGGGGACAATGAGCAGTTCTTC.

At least ten counts were recorded for this clonotype. The V and J genes are TRBV12-5 and TRBJ2-1; D not resolved. Germline assignment: CDR1 LGHNT and CDR2 FRNRAP. The CDR3 has 18 residues. Trimming shortened V by 3 bases and J by 0 bases, and 18 bases separated the two germline ends. For the CDR3, the DNA is TGTGCTAGTGGTTTATTTTGGCAGCGTTACAGCTCCTACAATGAGCAGTTCTTC. Translated, it gives CASGLFWQRYSSYNEQFF.

The rearrangement links TRBV5-5 to TRBJ1-5, with 7 bases identical to TRBD1. V was clipped by 4 bases and J by 1 base; unmatched bases: 11. CDR1 is SGHKS and CDR2 is YYEKEE in the germline V gene (reference sequence). This CDR3 region has 17 residues. The CDR3 loop reads CASSLTGVESSNQPQHF. In DNA form, the CDR3 reads TGTGCCAGCAGCCTTACAGGGGTAGAGTCGAGCAATCAGCCCCAGCATTTT.

The chain employs TRBV27 and TRBJ1-1; D is unresolved. V lost 8 bases and J lost 5, with 15 bases in between. CDR1 is MNHEY, CDR2 SMNVEV, per germline (reference sequence). There are 13 residues in the CDR3. In DNA, the CDR3 is TGTGCCAGCGCCTCAGTCGTCAGTACTGAAGCTTTCTTT. As protein: CASASVVSTEAFF.

This chain links TRBV24-1 with TRBJ2-1; maybe TRBD1 (6 bases). This CDR3 spans 18 amino acids. Germline V gene sequence: CDR1 KGHDR, CDR2 SFDVKD. The ends were cut back, 4 bases at V and 0 bases at J, with 18 bases in the middle. For the CDR3, the DNA is TGTGCCACCAGTGACCCTAATCCCTCCAGGGGCTCCTACAATGAGCAGTTCTTC. Its translation: CATSDPNPSRGSYNEQFF.

Ten or more counts support this clonotype. This sequence joins TRBV23-1 and TRBJ2-5; D tentatively fits TRBD1 or TRBD2 (5 bases each). TRBV23-1 is an ORF; its function is uncertain. The CDR3 is 17 amino acids. The V end was cut by 2 bases, the J end by 7 bases, with 23 bases between. CDR3 loop: CASSQPDGARGIGTQYF. DNA of the CDR3: TGCGCCAGCAGTCAACCCGACGGGGCTAGGGGAATCGGGACCCAGTACTTC.

This clonotype was seen at least ten times. V gene TRBV29-1 combines with J gene TRBJ2-1; possible D gene TRBD1, 5 bases. Trimming took off 5 bases at V and 2 bases at J, with 13 bases between the two ends. The germline V gene has CDR1 SQVTM and CDR2 ANQGSEA. This CDR3 spans 14 amino acids. The CDR3 here is CSVPGSGTYNEQFF. The CDR3 coding sequence is TGCAGCGTTCCAGGGTCAGGGACCTACAATGAGCAGTTCTTC.

The rearrangement joins TRBV24-1 to TRBJ1-4; D gene ambiguous. Per germline, CDR1 KGHDR and CDR2 SFDVKD. The CDR3 totals 13 residues. V lost 5 bases and J 4 bases, leaving 7 bases between the germline ends. The CDR3 spells CATSAGGNEKLFF. The CDR3 DNA sequence: TGTGCCACCAGTGCCGGCGGTAATGAAAAACTGTTTTTT.

This clonotype came up many times. The chain recombines TRBV7-9 with TRBJ2-3, with unresolved D. The V and J ends lost 0 bases and 0 bases respectively, with 7 bases between them. This CDR3 contains 15 residues. Germline-derived CDR1 and CDR2 are SEHNR and FQNEAQ (reference sequence). The CDR3 coding sequence is TGTGCCAGCAGCTTAGCTAGTCCGAGCACAGATACGCAGTATTTT. Translation gives CASSLASPSTDTQYF.

This clonotype was seen more than once but under ten times. This sequence joins TRBV7-9 and TRBJ1-5; 7 bases agree with TRBD1. Germline V gives CDR1 SEHNR, CDR2 FQNEAQ (reference sequence). This CDR3 comprises 14 residues. V shed 5 bases, J shed 5 bases, and the junction held 6 bases outside the gene matches. In DNA form, the CDR3 reads TGTGCCAGCAGCACCGGGACAGAGCATCAGCCCCAGCATTTT. This sequence encodes CASSTGTEHQPQHF.

The chain couples TRBV5-1 to TRBJ2-3; no clear D. V lost 4 bases to trimming and J lost 4 bases, with 13 bases between them. Looked up from germline, CDR1 is SGHRS and CDR2 is YFSETQ. The CDR3 spans 14 residues. The CDR3 bases are TGCGCCAGCAGCCAGGTCGGGTCTTCAGATACGCAGTATTTT. Protein: CASSQVGSSDTQYF.

This clonotype was observed at least ten times. The chain employs TRBV6-2 or TRBV6-3 and TRBJ2-7; perhaps TRBD1 as D (5 bases). Germline V gene sequence: CDR1 MNHEY, CDR2 SVGEGT. This CDR3 spans 13 amino acids. V lost 2 bases and J 7 bases, leaving 12 bases between the germline ends. CDR3 region: CASSYGAVMEQYF. CDR3 sequence (DNA): TGTGCCAGCAGTTACGGGGCCGTTATGGAGCAGTACTTC.

Ten or more counts support this clonotype. The rearrangement uses TRBV30 and TRBJ1-1; unclear D gene. Germline V gives CDR1 GTSNPN, CDR2 SVGIG (reference sequence). The V end lost 3 bases, the J end lost 0 bases, and 11 bases lay between the germline ends. The CDR3 contains 14 residues. The CDR3 sequence is CAWSFRLMNTEAFF. The CDR3 coding sequence is TGTGCCTGGAGCTTCAGGCTCATGAACACTGAAGCTTTCTTT.

The sample holds a few counts of this clonotype. Here the CDR3 DNA reads TGTGCCAGCAGCGAGACAGTTCATCAGCCCCAGCATTTT. It is translated as CASSETVHQPQHF. The chain links TRBV2 to TRBJ1-5; tentatively, D is TRBD1 (5 bases). Between the trimmed V and J ends, which lost 6 bases and 5 bases, there was a span of 11 bases. The germline CDR1 and CDR2 sequences are SNHLY and FYNNEI. CDR3 length: 13 residues.